The 30 T cell receptor beta chains below were found in one sample sequenced in a study of blood T cell repertoires in COVID-19. Sequencing was performed with immunoSEQ multiplex PCR; in TCRdb, only in-frame clones are kept and a portion is missing. The sample has over 150,000 clones; approximately 89% are singletons. Sequenced input: PBMCs or T cells enriched from blood (not recorded which). These receptors originate from a man aged 40-50 years who had recovered from COVID-19.

The chain has TRBV5-6 and TRBJ2-2; 10 bases are a match to TRBD1. J gave up 3 bases and V 6 bases, and 8 bases lay outside the gene matches. The CDR3 totals 16 residues. Germline-derived CDR1 and CDR2 are SGHDT and YYEEEE. The CDR3 reads CASTATGGPYTGELFF. The CDR3 coding sequence is TGTGCCAGCACCGCGACAGGGGGCCCGTACACCGGGGAGCTGTTTTTT. Full variable domain (outside the CDR3, taken from reference TRBV5-6 and TRBJ2-2): DAGVTQSPTHLIKTRGQQVTLRCSPKSGHDTVSWYQQALGQGPQFIFQYYEEEERQRGNFPDRFSGHQFPNYSSELNVNALLLGDSALYLCASTATGGPYTGELFFGEGSRLTVL.

The chain couples TRBV19 to TRBJ2-7; D is undetermined. CDR1 and CDR2 (germline): LNHDA, SQIVND (reference sequence). The CDR3 contains 15 residues. V lost 8 bases and J lost 1, with 18 bases in between. The CDR3 DNA follows: TGTGCCAGTCAGTTAGGTGGTGAGAGGTCCTACGAGCAGTACTTC. Its translation: CASQLGGERSYEQYF.

The chain combines TRBV28 with TRBJ2-1; tentative D call: TRBD1 (6 bases). Germline V gives CDR1 MDHEN, CDR2 SYDVKM. This CDR3 comprises 14 residues. V was shortened by 9 bases and J by 7 bases, with 19 bases between the two germline ends. The CDR3 DNA is TGTGCCAGTCAGGGGCTAGATACGTCAAATGAGCAGTTCTTC. Amino acids: CASQGLDTSNEQFF.

The rearrangement links TRBV3-1 (or the pseudogene TRBV3-2) to TRBJ1-2; tentatively, D is TRBD1 (5 bases). Deletions cut 5 bases from V and 4 bases from J, with 20 bases between. The CDR3 extends over 16 amino acids. The germline V gene has CDR1 LGHDT and CDR2 YNNKEL (reference sequence). The CDR3 sequence is CASSARKGRLTYGYTF. The CDR3 DNA sequence: TGTGCCAGCAGCGCCCGAAAGGGGCGCTTGACCTATGGCTACACCTTC.

The sample holds a few counts of this clone. J is TRBJ1-2 and V is TRBV28, with TRBD1 as a possible D gene (6 bases). CDR1 is MDHEN, CDR2 SYDVKM, per germline. The CDR3 extends over 12 amino acids. V dropped 7 bases and J dropped 8 bases, with 14 bases sitting between them. The CDR3 DNA follows: TGTGCCAGCAAACCGACAGGTGGCGGCTACACCTTC. This sequence encodes CASKPTGGGYTF.

The chain uses TRBV28 and TRBJ2-7, with 8 bases identical to TRBD2. Germline V lookup: CDR1 MDHEN, CDR2 SYDVKM. V was pared by 7 bases and J by 0 bases, with 17 bases of the junction left unmatched. The CDR3 covers 18 residues. The chain's CDR3 is CASTRRLATQLSSYEQYF. The CDR3 bases are TGTGCCAGCACCCGCAGACTAGCGACACAACTTAGCTCCTACGAGCAGTACTTC.

The rearrangement uses TRBV24-1 and TRBJ2-3, with a possible D match to TRBD1 (7 bases). This CDR3 spans 18 amino acids. Germline V CDR1 and CDR2: KGHDR, SFDVKD. The germline V and J ends were trimmed by 0 bases and 2 bases, with 17 bases remaining between them. CDR3 in amino acids: CATSDLGAGGGLTDTQYF. For the CDR3, the DNA is TGTGCCACCAGTGATTTGGGGGCAGGAGGGGGCCTCACAGATACGCAGTATTTT.

The chain employs TRBV15 and TRBJ2-7; perhaps TRBD2 as D (6 bases). V shed 4 bases and J shed 5 bases, with 12 bases lying between them. Germline values: CDR1 LNHNV, CDR2 YYDKDF (reference sequence). This CDR3 region has 13 residues. CDR3 amino acids: CATSIGGWDEQYF. DNA for the CDR3: TGTGCCACCAGCATTGGGGGGTGGGACGAGCAGTACTTC.

The gene calls are TRBV18 and TRBJ1-2; no firm D call. The CDR3 length is 15 residues. The V gene's germline CDR1 is KGHSH and CDR2 LQKENI. V was clipped by 3 bases and J by 8 bases, with 19 bases between them. The CDR3 is CASSPAVGAVEGYTF. As DNA, the CDR3 is TGTGCCAGCTCACCTGCTGTGGGAGCTGTGGAGGGCTACACCTTC.

This clone was seen once. In DNA form, the CDR3 reads TGTGCCAGCAGCCAGAACGGGGCGAACACCGGGGAGCTGTTTTTT. This codes for CASSQNGANTGELFF. The chain combines TRBV7-3 with TRBJ2-2; D is perhaps TRBD2 (5 bases). V shed 5 bases and J shed 0 bases, with 10 bases lying between them. The CDR3 is made up of 15 amino acids. The germline gives CDR1 SGHTA, CDR2 FQGTGA.

This clone has more than one count but fewer than ten. V and J are TRBV4-1 and TRBJ1-2; D possibly corresponds to TRBD1 (5 bases). Trimming removed 2 bases at V and 10 bases at J, with 23 bases between. The CDR3 runs 16 residues. Germline V gives CDR1 MGHRA, CDR2 YSYEKL. In DNA, the CDR3 is TGCGCCAGCAGCCAACTTTACGGCCCGACAGCGGGGGTCTACACCTTC. It translates to CASSQLYGPTAGVYTF.

This rearrangement joins TRBV6-5 to TRBJ1-1; D perhaps matches TRBD1 (6 bases). This CDR3 has 16 residues. Germline lookup yields CDR1 MNHEY and CDR2 SVGAGI. Trimming took 2 bases from V and 4 from J, leaving 17 bases between them. The CDR3 here is CASSYRANRESTEAFF. For the CDR3, the DNA is TGTGCCAGCAGTTACCGCGCTAACAGGGAAAGCACTGAAGCTTTCTTT.

This clone turned up a few times. The chain has TRBV18 and TRBJ2-3; possible D gene TRBD1, 6 bases. V was trimmed by 4 bases and J by 7 bases, leaving 12 bases between them. The CDR3 length is 13 residues. Looked up from germline, CDR1 is KGHSH and CDR2 is LQKENI. Written as DNA, the CDR3 is TGTGCCAGCTCACGGACAGCTGTACATACGCAGTATTTT. This gives the protein CASSRTAVHTQYF.

The J gene is TRBJ1-6, the V gene TRBV5-1; tentatively, D is TRBD1 (6 bases). The V and J ends lost 4 bases and 4 bases respectively, with 15 bases between them. Germline CDR1 is SGHRS and CDR2 is YFSETQ. This CDR3 is built from 16 residues. CDR3 in amino acids: CASSTQQGGYNSPLHF. The CDR3 DNA reads TGCGCCAGCAGCACCCAACAGGGCGGTTATAATTCACCCCTCCACTTT.

This sequence joins TRBV6-5 and TRBJ1-2; 7 positions agree with TRBD1. The length of the CDR3 is 16 residues. Germline CDR1 and CDR2: MNHEY and SVGAGI. The trim removed 2 bases at V and 1 base at J, leaving 7 bases unmatched. The CDR3 coding sequence is TGTGCCAGCAGTTACGGGGACAGATTTGTTAACTATGGCTACACCTTC. Amino acids: CASSYGDRFVNYGYTF.

CDR3 DNA: TGTGCCAGCAGTTACCCTCTAGCGGGAGGTACCGGGGAGCTGTTTTTT. Residues: CASSYPLAGGTGELFF. The chain recombines TRBV6-5 with TRBJ2-2; TRBD2 matches 11 bases. Looked up from germline, CDR1 is MNHEY and CDR2 is SVGAGI. The V gene end was trimmed by 2 bases and the J gene end by 5 bases; junction bases not matched to a gene: 4. The CDR3 is 16 residues long.

The chain carries TRBV19 and TRBJ1-1; D is unresolved. Germline loops: CDR1 LNHDA, CDR2 SQIVND (reference sequence). This CDR3 is built from 14 residues. Trimming removed 0 bases from V and 1 base from J, with 6 bases in between. This CDR3 is CASSIDLTNTEAFF. CDR3 nucleotide sequence: TGTGCCAGTAGTATAGATCTAACGAACACTGAAGCTTTCTTT.

J is TRBJ2-5 and V is TRBV6-1; 9 positions agree with TRBD2. This CDR3 has 18 amino acids. The trim removed 4 bases at V and 1 base at J, leaving 13 bases unmatched. Germline values: CDR1 MNHNS, CDR2 SASEGT. This CDR3 is CASSVAGARPLGQETQYF. The CDR3 nucleotides read TGTGCCAGCAGTGTAGCGGGGGCCAGGCCCTTGGGCCAAGAGACCCAGTACTTC.

V is TRBV12-3 or TRBV12-4 and J is TRBJ1-1, with TRBD1 as a possible D gene (5 bases). Between the trimmed V and J ends, which lost 7 bases and 6 bases, there was a span of 15 bases. This CDR3 has 13 amino acids. Written as DNA, the CDR3 is TGTGCCAGCACCTCCCTGACAGTCGCTGAAGCTTTCTTT. This sequence encodes CASTSLTVAEAFF.

This clone was counted a single time. The chain links TRBV15 to TRBJ2-7, with 10 bases matching TRBD1. The germline CDR1 and CDR2 sequences are LNHNV and YYDKDF (reference sequence). V trimming: 1 base; J trimming: 7 bases; junction bases outside the gene matches: 4. The CDR3 loop spans 14 amino acids. The CDR3 sequence is CATSRAGTGVEQYF. The CDR3 DNA follows: TGTGCCACCAGCAGAGCCGGGACAGGGGTGGAGCAGTACTTC.

This chain links TRBV10-3 with TRBJ1-4, with 8 bases lining up with TRBD1. V was clipped by 0 bases and J by 3 bases; unmatched bases: 6. The CDR3 extends over 17 amino acids. Germline V gene data show CDR1 as ENHRY and CDR2 as SYGVKD. The DNA of the CDR3 is TGTGCCATCAGTGAGTCTGCCGGACAGGGTGCTAATGAAAAACTGTTTTTT. Its translation is CAISESAGQGANEKLFF.

The chain links TRBV27 to TRBJ1-6; D not resolved. Trimming took 6 bases from V and 1 from J, leaving 7 bases between them. CDR1 MNHEY and CDR2 SMNVEV come from the germline V gene (reference sequence). The length of the CDR3 is 14 residues. The CDR3 loop is CASRTESYNSPLHF. CDR3 nucleotides: TGTGCCAGCAGAACCGAGTCCTATAATTCACCCCTCCACTTT.

As concerns this clone: This sample also contains other DNA sequences that code for the same CDR3. The genes are TRBV5-4 and TRBJ1-2; D is undetermined. The CDR3 covers 13 residues. From germline, CDR1 is SGHNT and CDR2 YYREEE (reference sequence). Trimming removed 1 base from V and 6 bases from J, with 10 bases in between. DNA for the CDR3: TGTGCCAGCAGCTTGCGAGGGCTGAATGGCTACACCTTC. This encodes CASSLRGLNGYTF. Full variable domain (rest looked up from reference TRBV5-4 and TRBJ1-2): ETGVTQSPTHLIKTRGQQVTLRCSSQSGHNTVSWYQQALGQGPQFIFQYYREEENGRGNFPPRFSGLQFPNYSSELNVNALELDDSALYLCASSLRGLNGYTFGSGTRLTVV.

This chain links TRBV6-5 with TRBJ1-1, with unresolved D. Between the trimmed V and J ends, which lost 11 bases and 4 bases, there was a span of 17 bases. The CDR3 spans 13 residues. Germline lookup yields CDR1 MNHEY and CDR2 SVGAGI. CDR3 in amino acids: CAAGEAAGTEAFF. CDR3 DNA: TGTGCCGCCGGGGAGGCGGCAGGCACTGAAGCTTTCTTT.

The chain recombines TRBV5-1 with TRBJ2-3; no firm D call. Germline V CDR1 and CDR2: SGHRS, YFSETQ. V dropped 1 base and J dropped 2 bases, with 8 bases sitting between them. The CDR3 runs 14 residues. Written as DNA, the CDR3 is TGCGCCAGCAGCTTGAGACACAACACAGATACGCAGTATTTT. Translation: CASSLRHNTDTQYF.

Comments on this clone: The sample contains more than one DNA sequence encoding this CDR3. J is TRBJ1-5 and V is TRBV5-1, with TRBD1 matching over 8 bases. CDR1 is SGHRS, CDR2 YFSETQ, per germline. This CDR3 region has 16 residues. V was pared by 0 bases and J by 3 bases, with 5 bases of the junction left unmatched. The CDR3 coding sequence is TGCGCCAGCAGCTTGGGTACAGGGGGATCCAATCAGCCCCAGCATTTT. Residues: CASSLGTGGSNQPQHF.

The rearrangement uses TRBV5-1 and TRBJ1-2, with TRBD1 as a possible D gene (6 bases). Germline CDR1 and CDR2: SGHRS and YFSETQ. This CDR3 has 14 residues. V was clipped by 4 bases and J by 2 bases, with 12 bases between them. For the CDR3, the DNA is TGCGCCAGCAGCGTGGGTGGACAGAACTATGGCTACACCTTC. Translation gives CASSVGGQNYGYTF.

The chain recombines TRBV10-3 with TRBJ1-1; D is unclear. Germline V lookup: CDR1 ENHRY, CDR2 SYGVKD. The CDR3 runs 13 residues. The V and J ends lost 3 bases and 4 bases respectively, with 9 bases between them. CDR3 sequence reads: CAISETRPTEAFF. CDR3 DNA: TGTGCCATCAGTGAAACCAGGCCCACTGAAGCTTTCTTT.

J is TRBJ1-6 and V is TRBV27; a weak D match, TRBD1 (5 bases). Germline lookup yields CDR1 MNHEY and CDR2 SMNVEV (reference sequence). The ends were cut back, 3 bases at V and 6 bases at J, with 12 bases in the middle. The CDR3 consists of 15 residues. This chain's CDR3 is CASSLYRGSNSPLHF. The CDR3 region has the DNA TGTGCCAGCAGTTTGTATAGGGGCTCTAATTCACCCCTCCACTTT.

This sequence joins TRBV12-3 or TRBV12-4 and TRBJ1-6, with D tentatively TRBD1 (5 bases). V was pared by 8 bases and J by 10 bases, with 9 bases between. This CDR3 comprises 11 residues. The CDR3 reads CASGDWSPLHF. Written as DNA, the CDR3 is TGTGCCAGCGGGGACTGGTCACCCCTCCACTTT.